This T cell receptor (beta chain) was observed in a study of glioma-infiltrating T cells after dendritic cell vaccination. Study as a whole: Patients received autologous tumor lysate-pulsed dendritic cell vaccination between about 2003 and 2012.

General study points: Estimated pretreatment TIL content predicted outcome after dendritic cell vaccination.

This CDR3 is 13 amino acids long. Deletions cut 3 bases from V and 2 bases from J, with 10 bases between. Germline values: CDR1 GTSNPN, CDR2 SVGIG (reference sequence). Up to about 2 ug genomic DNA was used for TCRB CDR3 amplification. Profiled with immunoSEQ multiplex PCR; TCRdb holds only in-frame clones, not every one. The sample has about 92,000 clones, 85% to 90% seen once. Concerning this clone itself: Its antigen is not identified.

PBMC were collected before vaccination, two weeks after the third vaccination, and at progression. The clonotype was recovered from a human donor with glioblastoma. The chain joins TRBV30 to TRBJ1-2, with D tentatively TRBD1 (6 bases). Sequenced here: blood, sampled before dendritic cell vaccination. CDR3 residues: CAWSPTGNYGYTF. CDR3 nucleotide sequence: TGTGCCTGGAGCCCTACAGGGAACTATGGCTACACCTTC.